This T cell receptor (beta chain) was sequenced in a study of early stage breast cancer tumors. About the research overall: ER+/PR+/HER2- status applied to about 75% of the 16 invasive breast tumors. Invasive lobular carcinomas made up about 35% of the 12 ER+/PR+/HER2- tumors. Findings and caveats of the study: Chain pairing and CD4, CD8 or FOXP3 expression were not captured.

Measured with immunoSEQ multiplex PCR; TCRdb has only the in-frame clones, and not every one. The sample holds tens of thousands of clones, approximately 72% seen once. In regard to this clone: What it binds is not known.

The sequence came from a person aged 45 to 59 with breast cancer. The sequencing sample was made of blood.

The CDR3 nucleotides are TGTGCCAGCAGCTTAGGGGCTAGCGGGAGGGAGCAGTTCTTC. Translating it yields CASSLGASGREQFF. The gene calls are TRBV11-2 and TRBJ2-1; TRBD2 matches 11 bases. Germline V lookup: CDR1 SGHAT, CDR2 FQNNGV. V shed 1 base and J 10 bases; nucleotides not matched to a gene: 3. The CDR3 extends over 14 amino acids. The full variable domain, completed using reference TRBV11-2 and TRBJ2-1, is EAGVAQSPRYKIIEKRQSVAFWCNPISGHATLYWYQQILGQGPKLLIQFQNNGVVDDSQLPKDRFSAERLKGVDSTLKIQPAKLEDSAVYLCASSLGASGREQFFGPGTRLTVL.